Shown below are 17 T cell receptor beta chains from a single sample sequenced in a study of blood T cells in healthy people across ages. It was with a sample-barcoded 5' primer and a J-beta primer mix that a second PCR of about 6 to 12 cycles was run. TCRdb fed the 5' RACE reads into MiXCR, producing one record per CDR3 protein. Of around 870,000 distinct CDR3 sequences listed, more than 25% are singletons. The sample taken for sequencing was blood. The receptors derive from a woman of 80 years or more in good health.

For this clonotype: The junction departs from germline at one end; a sequencing error may be responsible. V gene TRBV6-2 or TRBV6-3 combines with J gene TRBJ1-1; possibly TRBD1 for D (5 bases). The length of the CDR3 is 15 residues. Germline loops: CDR1 MNHEY, CDR2 SVGEGT. In nucleotides, the CDR3 is TGTGCCAGCAGTTACTCAGGGGTCATGAGCACTGTAGCTTTCTTT. Amino acids: CASSYSGVMSTVAFF.

This clonotype has just a few counts. The gene calls are TRBV2 and TRBJ2-7; maybe TRBD1 (6 bases). The CDR3 runs to 14 residues. V was cut by 5 bases and J by 3 bases, with 14 bases left in between. Germline V gene data show CDR1 as SNHLY and CDR2 as FYNNEI. In nucleotides, the CDR3 is TGTGCCAGCAGTCCACCGGGACAAAACTACGAGCAGTACTTC. Amino acids: CASSPPGQNYEQYF.

This clonotype came up many times. This chain uses TRBV6-2 or TRBV6-3 with TRBJ1-2, with a tentative D call TRBD1 (5 bases). CDR1 is MNHEY, CDR2 SVGEGT, per germline. Trimming stripped 6 bases from V and 4 bases from J, with 9 bases between. The CDR3 sequence is 12 residues long. The CDR3 protein is CASSGGTYGYTF. The CDR3 DNA follows: TGTGCCAGCAGCGGGGGAACCTATGGCTACACCTTC.

The chain carries TRBV19 and TRBJ2-3, with D perhaps matching TRBD1 (6 bases). V lost 3 bases, J lost 0 bases, and 13 bases lay in between. This CDR3 is 16 amino acids long. Germline values: CDR1 LNHDA, CDR2 SQIVND (reference sequence). CDR3 residues: CASSIETGASTDTQYF. The CDR3, as DNA: TGTGCCAGTAGTATTGAGACAGGAGCTAGCACAGATACGCAGTATTTT.

The V call is TRBV20-1, the J call TRBJ1-4; maybe TRBD1 (6 bases). The CDR3 is 14 amino acids. V was clipped by 5 bases and J by 7 bases, with 17 bases between them. Germline V lookup: CDR1 DFQATT, CDR2 SNEGSKA (reference sequence). CDR3 sequence reads: CSARNGGGREKLFF. The CDR3 region has the DNA TGCAGTGCTCGCAACGGGGGGGGGCGTGAAAAACTGTTTTTT.

This clonotype has just a few counts. In DNA form, the CDR3 reads TGTGCCAGCAGCCCACCCTTCGAGACAGGGGGCGACGAGCAGTACTTC. Protein product: CASSPPFETGGDEQYF. The genes are TRBV7-9 and TRBJ2-7, with 10 bases that match TRBD1. The germline V gene encodes CDR1 SEHNR and CDR2 FQNEAQ (reference sequence). The ends lost 5 bases at V and 5 bases at J; junction bases unmatched: 12. The CDR3 contains 16 residues.

This sequence joins TRBV15 and TRBJ1-6; D might be TRBD1 (5 bases). The germline V and J ends were trimmed by 0 bases and 12 bases, with 9 bases remaining between them. The CDR3 consists of 13 residues. The V gene's germline CDR1 is LNHNV and CDR2 YYDKDF (reference sequence). The CDR3 is CATSRERGRPLHF. CDR3 nucleotide sequence: TGTGCCACCAGCAGAGAGAGGGGTAGACCCCTCCACTTT.

This clonotype was seen a single time. The V call is TRBV6-1, the J call TRBJ2-1, with D tentatively TRBD1 (6 bases). The closer fit of TRBJ2-7 to the DNA end suggests the J call may be wrong. Germline V gene sequence: CDR1 MNHNS, CDR2 SASEGT. CDR3 length equals 15 residues. CDR3 residues: CASSLQRGTYNEQYF. CDR3 nucleotides: TGTGCCAGCAGTCTCCAGCGAGGGACATACAATGAGCAGTACTTC.

The chain recombines TRBV7-6 with TRBJ2-2, with 8 bases lining up with TRBD2. The V gene's germline CDR1 is SGHVS and CDR2 FNYEAQ. V dropped 6 bases and J dropped 1; count of bases not matched to a gene: 10. The CDR3 has 17 residues. CDR3 sequence reads: CASRSRAGAQNTGELFF. Here the CDR3 DNA reads TGTGCCAGCAGATCTCGAGCGGGGGCTCAGAACACCGGGGAGCTGTTTTTT. Combining the CDR3 with reference TRBV7-6 and TRBJ2-2 gives the whole variable domain GAGVSQSPRYKVTKRGQDVALRCDPISGHVSLYWYRQALGQGPEFLTYFNYEAQQDKSGLPNDRFSAERPEGSISTLTIQRTEQRDSAMYRCASRSRAGAQNTGELFFGEGSRLTVL.

This clonotype was counted between two and nine times. The chain joins TRBV7-2 to TRBJ1-5, with D possibly being TRBD1 (5 bases). The length of the CDR3 is 15 residues. Trimming stripped 1 base from V and 7 bases from J, with 14 bases between. Looked up from germline, CDR1 is SGHTA and CDR2 is FQGNSA. The CDR3 DNA sequence: TGTGCCAGCAGCTTAGGTGGGGGGATCGGGCAGCCCCAGCATTTT. This codes for CASSLGGGIGQPQHF.

This clonotype appeared many times. The chain uses TRBV6-2 or TRBV6-3 and TRBJ2-1, with D possibly being TRBD2 (7 bases). V lost 0 bases to trimming and J lost 7 bases, with 16 bases between them. Germline CDR1 is MNHEY and CDR2 is SVGEGT. The CDR3 has 16 residues. CDR3 sequence: CASSYSMARGPNEQFF. For the CDR3, the DNA is TGTGCCAGCAGTTACTCGATGGCGCGGGGGCCTAATGAGCAGTTCTTC.

Ten or more counts support this clonotype. The chain joins TRBV6-6 to TRBJ2-6; 8 bases are shared with TRBD1. The J segment lost 4 bases and the V segment lost 6 bases, leaving 11 bases of the junction unmatched. The CDR3 length is 17 residues. Germline V gene data show CDR1 as MNHNY and CDR2 as SVGAGI (reference sequence). The CDR3 nucleotides read TGTGCCAGCAGCGGGAACAGGGGGGTCTCAGGGGCCAACGTCCTGACTTTC. Amino acids: CASSGNRGVSGANVLTF.

Concerning this clonotype: A much larger clone is a single base away; this may be a read error. The V call is TRBV12-3 or TRBV12-4, the J call TRBJ2-2, with a weak D call TRBD2 (5 bases). The CDR3 runs 13 residues. CDR3 in amino acids: CASTPYNTGERFF. Here the CDR3 DNA reads TGTGCCAGCACCCCCTATAATACCGGGGAGCGGTTTTTT.

This clonotype was detected ten times or more. The chain is built from TRBV10-1 and TRBJ2-3; D is ambiguous. There are 12 residues in the CDR3. Germline V gene data show CDR1 as WNHNN and CDR2 as SYGVQD (reference sequence). V lost 4 bases to trimming and J lost 2 bases, with 4 bases between them. For the CDR3, the DNA is TGCGCCAGCAGTGCTAACACAGATACGCAGTATTTT. It is translated as CASSANTDTQYF.

The sample holds many counts of this clonotype. The V call is TRBV29-1, the J call TRBJ2-1; 8 positions agree with TRBD1. Germline values: CDR1 SQVTM, CDR2 ANQGSEA. V lost 4 bases, J lost 6 bases, and 5 bases stayed unmatched. The CDR3 sequence is 13 residues long. The CDR3 sequence: CSVGPTGGNEQFF. CDR3 DNA: TGCAGCGTTGGACCTACAGGGGGCAATGAGCAGTTCTTC.

At least ten counts were recorded for this clonotype. The V gene is TRBV12-3 or TRBV12-4, the J gene TRBJ1-2; D is unresolved. CDR3 length equals 15 residues. V lost 3 bases and J lost 0, with 11 bases in between. For the CDR3, the DNA is TGTGCCAGCAGTTTCGGGCAGGCAACTAACTATGGCTACACCTTC. This codes for CASSFGQATNYGYTF.

This clonotype was detected many times. The chain couples TRBV10-3 to TRBJ1-6; D perhaps matches TRBD1 (6 bases). V was trimmed by 4 bases and J by 8 bases, leaving 12 bases between them. There are 14 residues in the CDR3. Germline V gene sequence: CDR1 ENHRY, CDR2 SYGVKD. DNA for the CDR3: TGTGCCATCAGTGCAACAGGGACGGATTCACCCCTCCACTTT. It translates to CAISATGTDSPLHF.